A single T cell receptor beta chain is shown here with its context. Production of TCR cDNA was by 5'RACE template switching, which also added a universal primer site and UMIs. Each CDR3 protein gets one entry after TCRdb re-called the 5' RACE reads with MiXCR. The sample holds 350,000 to 550,000 distinct CDR3 sequences, around 20% seen once. This specimen belongs to a study of T cells after yellow fever vaccination. Study-wide context: Fractions with few cells were prepared using SMART-Seq v4 Ultra Low Input.

CDR1 is MNHEY and CDR2 is SVGAGI in the germline V gene. This CDR3 has 13 amino acids. The V and J ends lost 1 base and 5 bases respectively, with 8 bases between them. V is TRBV6-5 and J is TRBJ1-1; no definite D call. The clonotype originates from a man between 18 and 35 years old who received the YFV17D yellow fever vaccine. The sequenced sample was PBMCs, obtained before the yellow fever booster vaccination. This chain's CDR3 is CASSYLRRTEAFF. In nucleotides, the CDR3 is TGTGCCAGCAGTTACTTGAGAAGGACTGAAGCTTTCTTT.